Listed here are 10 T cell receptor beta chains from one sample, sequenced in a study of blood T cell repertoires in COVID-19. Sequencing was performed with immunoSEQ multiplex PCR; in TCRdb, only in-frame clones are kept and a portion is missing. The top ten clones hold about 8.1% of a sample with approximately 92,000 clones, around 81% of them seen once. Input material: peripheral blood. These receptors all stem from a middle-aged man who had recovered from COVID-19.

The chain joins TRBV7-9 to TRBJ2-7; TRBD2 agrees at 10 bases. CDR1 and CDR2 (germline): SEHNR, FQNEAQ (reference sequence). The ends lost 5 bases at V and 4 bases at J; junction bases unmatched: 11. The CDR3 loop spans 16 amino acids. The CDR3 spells CASSPSLSGGAYEQYF. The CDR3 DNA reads TGTGCCAGCAGCCCATCCCTAAGCGGGGGGGCGTACGAGCAGTACTTC.

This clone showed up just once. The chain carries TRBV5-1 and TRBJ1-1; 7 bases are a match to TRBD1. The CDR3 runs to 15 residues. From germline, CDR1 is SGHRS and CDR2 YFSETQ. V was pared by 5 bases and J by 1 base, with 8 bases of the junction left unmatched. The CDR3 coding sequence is TGCGCCAGCAGGGACCGGGACAGTACGAACACTGAAGCTTTCTTT. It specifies CASRDRDSTNTEAFF.

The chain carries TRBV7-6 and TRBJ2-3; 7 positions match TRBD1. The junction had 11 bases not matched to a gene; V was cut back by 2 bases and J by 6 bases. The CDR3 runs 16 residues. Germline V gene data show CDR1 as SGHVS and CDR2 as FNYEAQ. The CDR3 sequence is CASSLRRQGRGDTQYF. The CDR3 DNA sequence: TGTGCCAGCAGCTTAAGACGACAGGGTAGGGGCGATACGCAGTATTTT.

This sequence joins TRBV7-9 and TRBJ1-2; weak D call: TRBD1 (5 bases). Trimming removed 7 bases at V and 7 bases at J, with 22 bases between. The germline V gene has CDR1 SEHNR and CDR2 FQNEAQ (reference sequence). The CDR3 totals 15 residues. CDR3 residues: CASTPSLQGLSGYTF. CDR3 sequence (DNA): TGTGCCAGCACCCCTTCGCTTCAGGGCTTGAGTGGCTACACCTTC.

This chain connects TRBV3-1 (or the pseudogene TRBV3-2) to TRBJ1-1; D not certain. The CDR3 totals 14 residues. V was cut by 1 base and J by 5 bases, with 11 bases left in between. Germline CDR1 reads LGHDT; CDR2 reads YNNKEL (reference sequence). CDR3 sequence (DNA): TGTGCCAGCAGCCAAGTGAGAGGCGAGACTGAAGCTTTCTTT. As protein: CASSQVRGETEAFF.

The CDR3 DNA follows: TGTGCCAGTAGCGGCGGACTAGTTCGGAGCACAGATACGCAGTATTTT. It encodes CASSGGLVRSTDTQYF. The rearrangement links TRBV19 to TRBJ2-3, with 7 positions matching TRBD2. This CDR3 contains 16 residues. J was trimmed by 0 bases and V by 6 bases; bases with no gene match: 9. The V gene's germline CDR1 is LNHDA and CDR2 SQIVND (reference sequence).

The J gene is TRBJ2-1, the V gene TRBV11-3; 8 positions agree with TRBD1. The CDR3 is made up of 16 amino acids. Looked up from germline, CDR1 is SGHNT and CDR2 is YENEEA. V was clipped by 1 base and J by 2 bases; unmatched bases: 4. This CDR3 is CASSLGGTGAYNEQFF. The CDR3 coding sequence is TGTGCCAGCAGCTTAGGAGGGACAGGAGCCTACAATGAGCAGTTCTTC. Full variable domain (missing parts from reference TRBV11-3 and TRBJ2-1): EAGVVQSPRYKIIEKKQPVAFWCNPISGHNTLYWYLQNLGQGPELLIRYENEEAVDDSQLPKDRFSAERLKGVDSTLKIQPAELGDSAVYLCASSLGGTGAYNEQFFGPGTRLTVL.

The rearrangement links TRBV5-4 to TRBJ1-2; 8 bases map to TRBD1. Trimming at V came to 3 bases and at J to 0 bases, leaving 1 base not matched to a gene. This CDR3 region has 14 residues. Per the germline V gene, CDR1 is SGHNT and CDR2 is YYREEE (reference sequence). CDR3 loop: CASSWDRTNYGYTF. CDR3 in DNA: TGTGCCAGCAGCTGGGACAGGACTAACTATGGCTACACCTTC.

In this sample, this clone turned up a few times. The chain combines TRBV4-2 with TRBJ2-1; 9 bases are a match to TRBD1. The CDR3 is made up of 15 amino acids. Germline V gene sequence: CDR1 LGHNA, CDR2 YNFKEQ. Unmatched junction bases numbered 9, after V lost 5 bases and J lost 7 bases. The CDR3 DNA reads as TGTGCCAGCAGCTTGGGACAGGGAGTAGAAAATGAGCAGTTCTTC. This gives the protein CASSLGQGVENEQFF.

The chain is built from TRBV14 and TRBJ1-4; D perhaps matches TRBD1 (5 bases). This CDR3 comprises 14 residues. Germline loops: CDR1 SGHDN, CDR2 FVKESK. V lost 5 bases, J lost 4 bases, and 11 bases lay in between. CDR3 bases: TGTGCCAGCAGCATAAGCCAGGGTAATGAAAAACTGTTTTTT. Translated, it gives CASSISQGNEKLFF.